Included here is one TCR beta chain sequence, with context. What it recognizes is unknown. These data are taken from a study of T cells in Graves' hyperthyroidism and ophthalmopathy. Study-wide results and limits: Prediction of ophthalmopathy progression came a median roughly 7.1 months pre-onset.

This CDR3 contains 12 residues. CDR1 is SGHRS and CDR2 is YFSETQ in the germline V gene. The germline V and J ends were trimmed by 3 bases and 2 bases, with 6 bases remaining between them. TCR beta CDR3 region amplification was performed from RNA transcripts. Carried out on the TCR CDR3, a first-round RT-PCR used the HTBI primer set. TCRdb processed the multiplex PCR reads anew with MiXCR; each CDR3 protein has one entry. The profile covers approximately 600,000 distinct CDR3 sequences, with roughly 20% appearing a single time and 34% taken by the ten largest. The rearrangement links TRBV5-1 to TRBJ2-7; D gene ambiguous. The TCR was taken from a young man with Graves' ophthalmopathy. The sample taken for sequencing was blood. The CDR3, as DNA: TGCGCCAGCAGCTCCGCCACCTACGAGCAGTACTTC. Translated: CASSSATYEQYF.